In this sample, the clone carrying this T cell receptor beta chain turned up once. Its matching antigen is unknown. This specimen comes from a study of OX40 agonist ivuxolimab in advanced cancers. Study summary: Partial responses occurred in three patients (one hepatocellular carcinoma, two cutaneous melanoma). General study results and limits: At doses 0.1 to 3.0 mg/kg, CD4+ and CD8+ clones expanded.

CDR3 length: 18 amino acids. Clones were sequenced by immunoSEQ multiplex PCR, and TCRdb holds only the in-frame ones, with some missing. The table includes over 50,000 clones, roughly 86% detected once. Blood draws occurred at baseline, cycle 4 day 1, and cycle 7 day 1. This chain joins TRBV12-2 and TRBJ2-6; TRBD1 is the table's D call, not checked against the DNA. TRBV12-2 is marked as a pseudogene. The clonotype was recovered from an adult with an advanced solid tumor such as melanoma, head and neck, liver or kidney cancer. The material sequenced was CD4+ or CD8+ T cells sorted from blood, taken in a trial of the OX40 agonist ivuxolimab. The CDR3 bases are TGTGCAAGTCGCTCAGGGGGACAGGTTCTCTCTGGGGCCAACGTCCTGACTTTC. It yields the protein CASRSGGQVLSGANVLTF.